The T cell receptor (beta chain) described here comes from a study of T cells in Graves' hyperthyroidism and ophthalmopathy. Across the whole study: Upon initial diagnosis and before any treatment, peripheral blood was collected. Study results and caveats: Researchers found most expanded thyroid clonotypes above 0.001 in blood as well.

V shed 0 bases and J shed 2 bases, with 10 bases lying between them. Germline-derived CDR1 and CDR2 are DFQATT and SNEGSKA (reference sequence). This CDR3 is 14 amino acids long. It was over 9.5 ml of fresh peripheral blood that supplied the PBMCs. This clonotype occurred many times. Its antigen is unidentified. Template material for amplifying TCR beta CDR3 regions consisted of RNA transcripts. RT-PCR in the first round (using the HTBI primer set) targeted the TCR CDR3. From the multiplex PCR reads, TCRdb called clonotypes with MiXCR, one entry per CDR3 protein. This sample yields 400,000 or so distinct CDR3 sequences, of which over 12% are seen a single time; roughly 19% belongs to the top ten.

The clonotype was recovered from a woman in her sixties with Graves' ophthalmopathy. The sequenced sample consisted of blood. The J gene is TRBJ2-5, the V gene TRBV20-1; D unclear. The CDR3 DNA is TGCAGTGCTAGAGATATGGGCCAGCAAGAGACCCAGTACTTC. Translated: CSARDMGQQETQYF.